Included here is one T cell receptor beta chain sequence, with context. Treatment of any kind had been given to no patient before thyroid surgery. This specimen comes from a study of metastatic and nonmetastatic thyroid tumors. Overall study context: Across blood and tumor or nodule tissue, repertoires from malignant and benign thyroid patients were compared with one another.

The CDR3 covers 17 residues. Germline V lookup: CDR1 SGHDT, CDR2 YYEEEE. V dropped 1 base and J dropped 4; count of bases not matched to a gene: 11. TCRdb reanalyzed the PCR reads with MiXCR. The sample shows 23,000 or so clones, approximately 19% of them seen only once. The clonotype originates from a male donor with papillary thyroid cancer or a benign thyroid nodule (not recorded which). Some clones in this sample may be carry-over from other donors' samples. Sequencing input: blood. The chain joins TRBV5-6 to TRBJ2-7, with 10 bases matching TRBD2. The chain's CDR3 is CASSLRSRAGGRYEQYF. The CDR3 nucleotides read TGTGCCAGCAGCTTGAGGTCCCGAGCGGGGGGGCGATACGAGCAGTACTTC.